A selection of T cell receptor beta chains follows, all from one sample in a study of T cells in Graves' hyperthyroidism and ophthalmopathy. TCRdb reanalysed the multiplex PCR reads using MiXCR and keeps one entry per CDR3 protein. The sample lists 500,000 to 750,000 distinct CDR3 sequences, roughly 14% occurring once. The specimen was blood. These receptors came from a woman in her thirties with Graves' hyperthyroidism. Each CDR3 is given with its conserved first and last residue. The order of the fields is J gene, V gene, D gene, clone size, CDR3 DNA, CDR3 protein. D genes are given only for firm matches. Size values are once, few and many counts, or a class for expanded clones, and some rows have none.

j_call: TRBJ1-1
v_call: TRBV6-1
d_call: .
clone_size: .
cdr3_nt: TGTGCCAGCAGCCCATACGGCCTTGAAGCTTTCTTT
cdr3_aa: CASSPYGLEAFF

j_call: TRBJ2-3
v_call: TRBV5-4
d_call: TRBD2
clone_size: .
cdr3_nt: TGTGCCAGCAGCATACAACTAGCGGGAGCAGATACGCAGTATTTT
cdr3_aa: CASSIQLAGADTQYF

j_call: TRBJ1-4
v_call: TRBV12-3/TRBV12-4
d_call: .
clone_size: many
cdr3_nt: TGTGCCAGCAGCCTTCAGGGGACTAATGAAAAACTGTTTTTT
cdr3_aa: CASSLQGTNEKLFF

j_call: TRBJ1-1
v_call: TRBV5-5
d_call: .
clone_size: many
cdr3_nt: TGTGCCAGCACCCAGGGTTTTTGGACTGAAGCTTTCTTT
cdr3_aa: CASTQGFWTEAFF

j_call: TRBJ1-2
v_call: TRBV6-1
d_call: .
clone_size: many
cdr3_nt: TGTGCCAGCAGTGAAATTGGGAATAACTATGGCTACACCTTC
cdr3_aa: CASSEIGNNYGYTF

j_call: TRBJ1-3
v_call: TRBV6-1
d_call: .
clone_size: .
cdr3_nt: TGTGCCAGCAGTGAATCCGGTGAGACTGGAAACACCATATATTTT
cdr3_aa: CASSESGETGNTIYF

j_call: TRBJ1-4
v_call: TRBV7-2
d_call: TRBD1
clone_size: few
cdr3_nt: TGTGCCAGCAGCTTCGGGGACAGCATAAATGAAAAACTGTTTTTT
cdr3_aa: CASSFGDSINEKLFF

j_call: TRBJ2-3
v_call: TRBV5-5
d_call: .
clone_size: many
cdr3_nt: TGTGCCAGCAGAGAGGGGGGGGTTGATACGCAGTATTTT
cdr3_aa: CASREGGVDTQYF

j_call: TRBJ2-2
v_call: TRBV30
d_call: .
clone_size: many
cdr3_nt: TGTGCCTGGAGTGTACAGAACACCGGGGAGCTGTTTTTT
cdr3_aa: CAWSVQNTGELFF

j_call: TRBJ2-7
v_call: TRBV7-3
d_call: .
clone_size: many
cdr3_nt: TGTGCCAGCAGCGCCAAGCCAGATACCTACGAGCAGTACTTC
cdr3_aa: CASSAKPDTYEQYF

j_call: TRBJ1-1
v_call: TRBV11-2
d_call: TRBD1
clone_size: .
cdr3_nt: TGTGCCAGCAGCCCCGGGACAGGCTTTAACACTGAAGCTTTCTTT
cdr3_aa: CASSPGTGFNTEAFF

j_call: TRBJ2-5
v_call: TRBV29-1
d_call: TRBD2
clone_size: once
cdr3_nt: TGCAGCGTTGGCCGGACTAGCGGGTTTGAGACCCAGTACTTC
cdr3_aa: CSVGRTSGFETQYF

j_call: TRBJ2-5
v_call: TRBV5-1
d_call: .
clone_size: .
cdr3_nt: TGCGCCAGCAGCTTGGTTTCTCCCTCAGAGACCCAGTACTTC
cdr3_aa: CASSLVSPSETQYF

j_call: TRBJ2-1
v_call: TRBV20-1
d_call: TRBD2
clone_size: many
cdr3_nt: TGCAGTGCTAGGGAACTAGCGGGTTACAATGAGCAGTTCTTC
cdr3_aa: CSARELAGYNEQFF

j_call: TRBJ2-1
v_call: TRBV7-7
d_call: .
clone_size: many
cdr3_nt: TGTGCCAGCAGCTTAGGACGGAGAGACCCAGTACTTCACAATGAGCAGTTCTTC
cdr3_aa: CASSLGRRDPVLHNEQFF

j_call: TRBJ2-7
v_call: TRBV5-6
d_call: .
clone_size: .
cdr3_nt: TGTGCCAGCAGCCTGACGTGGGGCTACGAGCAGTACTTC
cdr3_aa: CASSLTWGYEQYF

j_call: TRBJ2-1
v_call: TRBV7-2
d_call: .
clone_size: many
cdr3_nt: TGTGCCAGCAGCTTATTTGCCCGGTCGTCCTTAATGAAGACGGGGCTTTACAATGAGCAGTTCTTC
cdr3_aa: CASSLFARSSLMKTGLYNEQFF

j_call: TRBJ2-7
v_call: TRBV2
d_call: TRBD2
clone_size: .
cdr3_nt: TGTGCCAGCACTAGCGGGCCCATTGCCGAGCAGTACTTC
cdr3_aa: CASTSGPIAEQYF

j_call: TRBJ2-7
v_call: TRBV6-2/TRBV6-3
d_call: TRBD2
clone_size: many
cdr3_nt: TGTGCCAGCAGTTACTCGAGAGCGGGGGTCTACGAGCAGTACTTC
cdr3_aa: CASSYSRAGVYEQYF

j_call: TRBJ2-3
v_call: TRBV6-1
d_call: TRBD2
clone_size: few
cdr3_nt: TGTGCCAGCAGTCCTAGCGGGGGTACGCAGTATTTT
cdr3_aa: CASSPSGGTQYF

j_call: TRBJ2-2
v_call: TRBV5-4
d_call: .
clone_size: .
cdr3_nt: TGTGCCAGCAGCCTAAGATTAGATGACACCGGGGAGCTGTTTTTT
cdr3_aa: CASSLRLDDTGELFF

j_call: TRBJ1-6
v_call: TRBV25-1
d_call: .
clone_size: few
cdr3_nt: TGTGCCAGCAGTGGAAGGGGTAGCAATTCACCCCTCCACTTT
cdr3_aa: CASSGRGSNSPLHF

j_call: TRBJ2-1
v_call: TRBV5-1
d_call: TRBD1
clone_size: few
cdr3_nt: TGCGCCAGCAGCTTGAAAGGACAGGGGGCGAAAGTAGTCCCGTTCTTC
cdr3_aa: CASSLKGQGAKVVPFF

j_call: TRBJ2-5
v_call: TRBV7-9
d_call: .
clone_size: many
cdr3_nt: TGTGCCAGCAGCTTAGCAGTAGAGACCCAGTACTTC
cdr3_aa: CASSLAVETQYF

j_call: TRBJ2-1
v_call: TRBV28
d_call: .
clone_size: many
cdr3_nt: TGTGCCAGCAGAGTTAGGGTTGAGCAGTTCTTC
cdr3_aa: CASRVRVEQFF

j_call: TRBJ1-4
v_call: TRBV27
d_call: TRBD1
clone_size: .
cdr3_nt: TGTGCCAGCAGTGACAGGGGAGGGGATGAAAAACTGTTTTTT
cdr3_aa: CASSDRGGDEKLFF

j_call: TRBJ2-3
v_call: TRBV7-8
d_call: .
clone_size: .
cdr3_nt: TGTGCCAGCGTTGGCGATACGCAGTATTTT
cdr3_aa: CASVGDTQYF